The 22 T cell receptor beta chains listed next were all sequenced from one sample in a study of blood T cell repertoires in COVID-19. Profiled with immunoSEQ multiplex PCR; TCRdb holds only in-frame clones, not every one. The sample holds a few hundred thousand clones, about 85% seen once. The sample taken for sequencing was PBMCs or T cells enriched from blood (not recorded which). The receptor source for this set is a woman aged 45-60 years who had been exposed to COVID-19.

This chain connects TRBV3-1 (or the pseudogene TRBV3-2) to TRBJ1-5, with unresolved D. Germline-derived CDR1 and CDR2 are LGHDT and YNNKEL (reference sequence). CDR3 length: 13 amino acids. V dropped 1 base and J dropped 4 bases, with 5 bases sitting between them. The CDR3, as DNA: TGTGCCAGCAGCCAAGCGCAGAATCAGCCCCAGCATTTT. This codes for CASSQAQNQPQHF.

V usage is TRBV27 and J usage is TRBJ2-3; tentatively, D is TRBD2 (6 bases). The CDR3 has 13 amino acids. CDR1 and CDR2 (germline): MNHEY, SMNVEV (reference sequence). Trimming removed 1 base from V and 6 bases from J, with 8 bases in between. CDR3 in amino acids: CASSLWGEDTQYF. The DNA of the CDR3 is TGTGCCAGCAGTTTATGGGGGGAGGATACGCAGTATTTT.

The chain is built from TRBV13 and TRBJ2-7, with 8 bases lining up with TRBD2. The CDR3 totals 16 residues. Looked up from germline, CDR1 is PRHDT and CDR2 is FYEKMQ (reference sequence). J gave up 6 bases and V 1 base, and 11 bases lay outside the gene matches. The CDR3 is CASSLDLGDAGGEQYF. The CDR3 DNA is TGTGCCAGCAGCTTAGACCTCGGAGACGCGGGGGGCGAGCAGTACTTC.

The genes are TRBV19 and TRBJ1-5; D is perhaps TRBD1 (5 bases). The germline V gene has CDR1 LNHDA and CDR2 SQIVND (reference sequence). CDR3 size: 15 residues. The V end lost 7 bases, the J end lost 1 base, and 14 bases lay between the germline ends. The DNA of the CDR3 is TGTGCCAGTACGCCCAGCGGGGGGAGCAATCAGCCCCAGCATTTT. This codes for CASTPSGGSNQPQHF.

This sequence joins TRBV10-2 and TRBJ2-1; weak D call: TRBD2 (5 bases). CDR3 length equals 14 residues. Germline V gene data show CDR1 as WSHSY and CDR2 as SAAADI. Trimming took off 3 bases at V and 8 bases at J, with 14 bases between the two ends. The CDR3 spells CASSEGGWGDEQFF. The CDR3 DNA reads as TGCGCCAGCAGTGAAGGTGGATGGGGAGATGAGCAGTTCTTC.

The V gene is TRBV5-5, the J gene TRBJ1-6, with TRBD1 as a possible D gene (5 bases). The CDR3 totals 15 residues. Trimming removed 1 base at V and 5 bases at J, with 10 bases between. Per the germline V gene, CDR1 is SGHKS and CDR2 is YYEKEE (reference sequence). Here the CDR3 DNA reads TGTGCCAGCAGCTTGATGGGACTGGATAATTCACCCCTCCACTTT. Amino acid sequence: CASSLMGLDNSPLHF.

This chain joins TRBV10-1 and TRBJ2-2; D is unclear. CDR3 length equals 13 residues. Germline V CDR1 and CDR2: WNHNN, SYGVQD (reference sequence). The V gene lost 4 bases and the J gene lost 6 bases, with 9 bases spanning the gap. Here the CDR3 reads CASSGSSAGELFF. DNA for the CDR3: TGCGCCAGCAGTGGAAGCTCTGCCGGGGAGCTGTTTTTT.

The chain is built from TRBV6-2 or TRBV6-3 and TRBJ2-1, with 8 bases fitting TRBD1. Looked up from germline, CDR1 is MNHEY and CDR2 is SVGEGT. The CDR3 contains 16 residues. Unmatched junction bases numbered 9, after V lost 4 bases and J lost 4 bases. Here the CDR3 DNA reads TGTGCCAGCAGTTCCAACGTGCGGACAGGGTACAATGAGCAGTTCTTC. As protein: CASSSNVRTGYNEQFF.

J is TRBJ2-3 and V is TRBV7-3; D not resolved. Trimming left V 8 bases short and J 2 bases short, with 14 bases between. The CDR3 runs 14 residues. The V gene's germline CDR1 is SGHTA and CDR2 FQGTGA. The CDR3 nucleotides are TGTGCCAGCTCCCCTGGGCTGCCCACAGATACGCAGTATTTT. It translates to CASSPGLPTDTQYF.

The chain links TRBV6-5 to TRBJ1-5, with D possibly being TRBD1 (6 bases). Per the germline V gene, CDR1 is MNHEY and CDR2 is SVGAGI. CDR3 length: 15 amino acids. V was pared by 5 bases and J by 0 bases, with 11 bases between. CDR3: CASSPLGGSNQPQHF. CDR3 DNA sequence: TGTGCCAGCAGTCCACTAGGGGGTAGCAATCAGCCCCAGCATTTT.

The CDR3 DNA reads as TGTGCCAGCTCGCCTCAGGGCATCGAGCAGTACTTC. It is translated as CASSPQGIEQYF. This chain links TRBV18 with TRBJ2-7; D is possibly TRBD1 (5 bases). The ends were cut back, 6 bases at V and 6 bases at J, with 12 bases in the middle. CDR1 and CDR2 from the germline V gene are KGHSH and LQKENI. The CDR3 sequence is 12 residues long.

The gene calls are TRBV9 and TRBJ1-4, with D unclear. The length of the CDR3 is 18 residues. Germline assignment: CDR1 SGDLS and CDR2 YYNGEE. Trimming stripped 0 bases from V and 4 bases from J, with 19 bases between. CDR3 DNA: TGTGCCAGCAGCGTAGGATTGTCAACTCCGATCTTTAATGAAAAACTGTTTTTT. Translating gives CASSVGLSTPIFNEKLFF.

The V and J genes are TRBV5-1 and TRBJ1-1, with a weak D call TRBD1 (5 bases). CDR3 length: 14 residues. Germline CDR1 is SGHRS and CDR2 is YFSETQ. V lost 2 bases and J lost 7, with 15 bases in between. The CDR3 nucleotides read TGCGCCAGCAGCTTAATGGCCGAAAGGGGTGAAGCTTTCTTT. Amino acid sequence: CASSLMAERGEAFF.

V usage is TRBV4-2 and J usage is TRBJ1-4, with TRBD1 matching over 7 bases. Germline V gene lookup returns CDR1 LGHNA and CDR2 YNFKEQ. The CDR3 is 16 residues long. V lost 2 bases and J lost 5; bases outside the gene matches: 8. The CDR3 is CASSQPSAGGNEKLFF. For the CDR3, the DNA is TGTGCCAGCAGCCAACCATCCGCAGGGGGGAATGAAAAACTGTTTTTT.

V and J are TRBV5-4 and TRBJ2-1, with a tentative D call TRBD2 (6 bases). The ends were cut back, 4 bases at V and 0 bases at J, with 11 bases in the middle. This CDR3 is built from 15 residues. CDR1 and CDR2 from the germline V gene are SGHNT and YYREEE (reference sequence). DNA of the CDR3: TGTGCCAGCAGCCAAGGAGGGAGCTCCTACAATGAGCAGTTCTTC. This codes for CASSQGGSSYNEQFF.

The genes are TRBV5-6 and TRBJ1-1; D unclear. Germline V gives CDR1 SGHDT, CDR2 YYEEEE. Trimming removed 1 base from V and 1 base from J, with 5 bases in between. CDR3 size: 13 residues. CDR3 sequence reads: CASSLYWNTEAFF. The CDR3 DNA reads TGTGCCAGCAGCTTGTATTGGAACACTGAAGCTTTCTTT.

Only one count was recorded for this clone. The rearrangement uses TRBV6-5 and TRBJ1-2; 8 bases line up with TRBD1. The CDR3 length is 15 residues. V lost 1 base and J lost 5; bases outside the gene matches: 6. The germline V gene encodes CDR1 MNHEY and CDR2 SVGAGI. The chain's CDR3 is CASSYYQGAVYGYTF. DNA of the CDR3: TGTGCCAGCAGTTACTATCAGGGGGCGGTTTATGGCTACACCTTC.

J is TRBJ2-3 and V is TRBV2, with D hard to call. The length of the CDR3 is 12 residues. V was pared by 8 bases and J by 0 bases, with 6 bases between. The germline V gene has CDR1 SNHLY and CDR2 FYNNEI. Written as DNA, the CDR3 is TGTGCCAGCGTCGGTAGCACAGATACGCAGTATTTT. It is translated as CASVGSTDTQYF.

V is TRBV3-1 (or the pseudogene TRBV3-2) and J is TRBJ1-1; TRBD1 matches at 7 bases. The V and J ends lost 4 bases and 5 bases, in that order; junction bases with no gene match: 10. In germline, CDR1 is LGHDT, CDR2 YNNKEL (reference sequence). This CDR3 comprises 15 residues. CDR3 loop: CASSRTTGYGTEAFF. CDR3 nucleotide sequence: TGTGCCAGCAGCCGAACGACAGGGTATGGAACTGAAGCTTTCTTT.

The chain links TRBV5-4 to TRBJ2-5; 11 positions agree with TRBD2. CDR3 length: 16 amino acids. The V and J ends lost 10 bases and 2 bases, in that order; junction bases with no gene match: 13. The germline V gene encodes CDR1 SGHNT and CDR2 YYREEE (reference sequence). The CDR3 nucleotides read TGTGCCGGCGGGAGTAGCGGGGGGGCATGGCAAGAGACCCAGTACTTC. Translated, it gives CAGGSSGGAWQETQYF.

The rearrangement uses TRBV28 and TRBJ2-1; possible D gene TRBD1, 6 bases. From germline, CDR1 is MDHEN and CDR2 SYDVKM. V lost 2 bases and J 1 base, leaving 9 bases between the germline ends. The CDR3 length is 15 residues. This chain's CDR3 is CASSLRDRSYNEQFF. The CDR3 nucleotides are TGTGCCAGCAGTTTACGAGACAGGTCCTACAATGAGCAGTTCTTC.

The rearrangement joins TRBV5-8 to TRBJ1-2, with 8 nucleotides matching TRBD1. Germline V gene lookup returns CDR1 SGHTS and CDR2 YDEGEE. The CDR3 consists of 16 residues. The trim removed 6 bases at V and 2 bases at J, leaving 12 bases unmatched. CDR3 in amino acids: CASTLYPGQVNYGYTF. CDR3 nucleotide sequence: TGTGCCAGCACGCTTTATCCGGGACAGGTGAACTATGGCTACACCTTC. The full variable domain, in which reference TRBV5-8 and TRBJ1-2 provide the parts outside the CDR3, is EAGVTQSPTHLIKTRGQQATLRCSPISGHTSVYWYQQALGLGLQFLLWYDEGEERNRGNFPPRFSGRQFPNYSSELNVNALELEDSALYLCASTLYPGQVNYGYTFGSGTRLTVV.